This TCR beta chain was profiled in a study of control samples from healthy donors and cancer patients. Method: immunoSEQ multiplex PCR; TCRdb's copy keeps in-frame clones and lacks some. Counted here are tens of thousands of clones, 88% occurring once; the ten biggest clones make up approximately 40%. Trimming took 2 bases from V and 8 from J, leaving 12 bases between them. There are 13 residues in the CDR3. Germline CDR1 and CDR2: SNHLY and FYNNEI. The chain has TRBV2 and TRBJ1-1; D is unclear. The clonotype was recovered from a man between 50 and 59 years old with head and neck cancer. Material: PBMCs. The CDR3 is CASSEWQDGEAFF. CDR3 sequence (DNA): TGTGCCAGCAGTGAATGGCAGGACGGGGAAGCTTTCTTT. The entire variable domain, with the rest obtained from reference TRBV2 and TRBJ1-1, is as follows: EPEVTQTPSHQVTQMGQEVILRCVPISNHLYFYWYRQILGQKVEFLVSFYNNEISEKSEIFDDQFSVERPDGSNFTLKIRSTKLEDSAMYFCASSEWQDGEAFFGQGTRLTVV.